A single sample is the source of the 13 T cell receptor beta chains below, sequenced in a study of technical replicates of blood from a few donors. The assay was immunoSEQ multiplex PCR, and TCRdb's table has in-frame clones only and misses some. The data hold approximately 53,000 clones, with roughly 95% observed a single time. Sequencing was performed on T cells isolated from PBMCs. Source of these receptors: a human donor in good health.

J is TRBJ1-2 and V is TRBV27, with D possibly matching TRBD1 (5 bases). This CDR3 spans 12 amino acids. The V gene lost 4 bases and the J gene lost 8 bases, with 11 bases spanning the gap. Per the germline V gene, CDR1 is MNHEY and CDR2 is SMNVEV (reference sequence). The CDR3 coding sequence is TGTGCCAGCAGTTCCACCAGGGTGGGCTACACCTTC. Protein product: CASSSTRVGYTF.

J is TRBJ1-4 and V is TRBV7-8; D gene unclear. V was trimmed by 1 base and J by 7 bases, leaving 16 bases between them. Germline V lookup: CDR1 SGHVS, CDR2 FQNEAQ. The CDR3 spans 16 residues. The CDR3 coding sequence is TGTGCCAGCAGCTTAGTGTTGGGAGGGAGTCGTGAAAAACTGTTTTTT. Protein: CASSLVLGGSREKLFF.

The CDR3 DNA sequence: TGTGCCAGCAGACTGCCCCCTGGGCAGGGCAATACCGGGGAGCTGTTTTTT. It is translated as CASRLPPGQGNTGELFF. The chain has TRBV28 and TRBJ2-2; D is perhaps TRBD1 (5 bases). Trimming stripped 6 bases from V and 5 bases from J, with 22 bases between. The CDR3 has 17 amino acids. Germline CDR1 reads MDHEN; CDR2 reads SYDVKM.

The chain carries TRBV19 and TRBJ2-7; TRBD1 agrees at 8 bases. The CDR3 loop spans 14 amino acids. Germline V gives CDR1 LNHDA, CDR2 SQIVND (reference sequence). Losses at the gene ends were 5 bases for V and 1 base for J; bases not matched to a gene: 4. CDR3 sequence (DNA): TGTGCCAGTAGTCCCCGGACAGGGTCCTACGAGCAGTACTTC. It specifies CASSPRTGSYEQYF.

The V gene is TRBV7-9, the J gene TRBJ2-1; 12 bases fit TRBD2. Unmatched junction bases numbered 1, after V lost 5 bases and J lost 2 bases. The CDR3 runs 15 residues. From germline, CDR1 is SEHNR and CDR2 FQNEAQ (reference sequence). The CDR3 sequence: CASSRTSGAYNEQFF. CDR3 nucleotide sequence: TGTGCCAGCAGCCGGACTAGCGGGGCCTACAATGAGCAGTTCTTC.

In DNA form, the CDR3 reads TGTGCTAGTGGTATATCGGGACAGGGGGCGCGCAATGAGCAGTTCTTC. As protein: CASGISGQGARNEQFF. This chain uses TRBV12-5 with TRBJ2-1, with TRBD1 identical over 12 bases. The CDR3 totals 16 residues. Looked up from germline, CDR1 is LGHNT and CDR2 is FRNRAP. V gave up 5 bases and J gave up 6 bases; unmatched junction bases: 8.

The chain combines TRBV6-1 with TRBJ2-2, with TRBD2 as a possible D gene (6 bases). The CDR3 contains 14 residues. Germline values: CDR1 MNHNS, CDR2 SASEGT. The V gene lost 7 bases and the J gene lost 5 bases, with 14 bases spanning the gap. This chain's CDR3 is CASTGTSLTGELFF. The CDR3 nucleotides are TGTGCCAGCACCGGGACTTCCTTGACCGGGGAGCTGTTTTTT.

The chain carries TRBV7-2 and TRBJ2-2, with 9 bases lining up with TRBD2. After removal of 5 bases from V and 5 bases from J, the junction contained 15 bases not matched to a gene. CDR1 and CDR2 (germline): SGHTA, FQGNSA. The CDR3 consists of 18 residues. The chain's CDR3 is CASSTSALAGTVTGELFF. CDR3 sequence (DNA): TGTGCCAGCAGCACCAGCGCGCTAGCGGGAACCGTTACCGGGGAGCTGTTTTTT.

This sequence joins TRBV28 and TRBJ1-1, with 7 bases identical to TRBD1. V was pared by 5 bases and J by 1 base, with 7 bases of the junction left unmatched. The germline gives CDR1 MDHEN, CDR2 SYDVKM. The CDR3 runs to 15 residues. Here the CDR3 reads CASSPQTGWNTEAFF. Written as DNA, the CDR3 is TGTGCCAGCAGTCCCCAGACAGGGTGGAACACTGAAGCTTTCTTT.

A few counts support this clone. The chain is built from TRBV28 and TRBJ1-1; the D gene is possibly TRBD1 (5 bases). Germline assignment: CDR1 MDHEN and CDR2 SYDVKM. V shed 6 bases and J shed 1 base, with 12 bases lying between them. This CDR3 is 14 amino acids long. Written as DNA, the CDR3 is TGTGCCAGCAGCCTCCTCGGGGGGAACACTGAAGCTTTCTTT. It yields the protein CASSLLGGNTEAFF.

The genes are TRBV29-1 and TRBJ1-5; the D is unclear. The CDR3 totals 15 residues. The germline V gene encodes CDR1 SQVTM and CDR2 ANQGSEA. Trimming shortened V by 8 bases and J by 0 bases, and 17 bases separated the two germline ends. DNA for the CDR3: TGCAGCTCCAGGCGGAGGCCTTATAGCAATCAGCCCCAGCATTTT. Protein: CSSRRRPYSNQPQHF.

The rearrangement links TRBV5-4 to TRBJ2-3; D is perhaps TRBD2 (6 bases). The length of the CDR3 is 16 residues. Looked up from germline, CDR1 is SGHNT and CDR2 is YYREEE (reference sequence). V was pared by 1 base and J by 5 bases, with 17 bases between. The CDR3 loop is CASSLSLGEAKDTQYF. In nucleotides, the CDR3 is TGTGCCAGCAGCTTGTCACTCGGGGAGGCGAAAGATACGCAGTATTTT.

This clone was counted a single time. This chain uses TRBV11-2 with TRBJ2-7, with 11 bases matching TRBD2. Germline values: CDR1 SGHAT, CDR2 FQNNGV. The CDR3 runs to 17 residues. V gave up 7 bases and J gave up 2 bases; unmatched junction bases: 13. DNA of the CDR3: TGTGCCAGCAAACCTCTGGCTAGCGGGAGGACTCCCTACGAGCAGTACTTC. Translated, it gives CASKPLASGRTPYEQYF.